This is a list of T cell receptor beta chains from one sample in a study of blood T cell repertoires in COVID-19. TCRdb keeps only in-frame clones here, not all; method: immunoSEQ multiplex PCR. The sample shows about 250,000 clones, 75% to 90% of them seen only once. The sample taken for sequencing was peripheral blood. The receptors shown here come from a woman aged 30 to 39 with active or convalescent COVID-19. Both conserved end residues are part of each CDR3. D genes are given only for firm matches. The size of a clone is reported for some rows only, either as once, few or many, or as a class for expanded clones.

size	J	D	V	CDR3	DNA
.	TRBJ2-5	.	TRBV18	CASSPRHGETQYF	TGTGCCAGCTCACCTCGACATGGGGAGACCCAGTACTTC
.	TRBJ1-1	TRBD1	TRBV9	CASSPRQGMNTEAFF	TGTGCCAGCAGCCCCCGACAGGGTATGAACACTGAAGCTTTCTTT
few	TRBJ2-1	TRBD2	TRBV19	CASSIGPRSGGGNEQFF	TGTGCCAGTAGTATCGGGCCGAGAAGCGGGGGGGGCAATGAGCAGTTCTTC
.	TRBJ1-3	TRBD1	TRBV6-5	CASRQRQGANTIYF	TGTGCCAGCAGACAAAGACAGGGGGCGAACACCATATATTTT
.	TRBJ2-1	.	TRBV7-2	CASSPGGHSINEQFF	TGTGCCAGCAGCCCGGGTGGACATTCGATCAATGAGCAGTTCTTC
.	TRBJ1-2	.	TRBV29-1	CSVLLRSGYTF	TGCAGCGTTCTCCTTCGGTCTGGCTACACCTTC
.	TRBJ1-2	.	TRBV27	CASSMLWGRGYGYTF	TGTGCCAGCAGCATGCTATGGGGACGGGGGTATGGCTACACCTTC
.	TRBJ2-3	.	TRBV7-3	CASSATSLDTQYF	TGTGCCAGCAGCGCTACTAGCCTTGATACGCAGTATTTT
few	TRBJ1-2	TRBD1	TRBV18	CASSPGTGWGYGYTF	TGTGCCAGCTCCCCCGGGACAGGGTGGGGCTATGGCTACACCTTC
once	TRBJ2-3	TRBD2	TRBV9	CASSVGLAGAGADTQYF	TGTGCCAGCAGCGTAGGGCTAGCGGGCGCAGGGGCAGATACGCAGTATTTT
.	TRBJ2-3	TRBD2	TRBV28	CASGGGSRRTDTQYF	TGTGCCAGCGGGGGGGGGAGTCGGCGGACAGATACGCAGTATTTT
.	TRBJ1-3	TRBD1	TRBV7-2	CASSSDRGGNTIYF	TGTGCCAGCAGCTCGGACAGGGGTGGAAACACCATATATTTT
.	TRBJ1-2	TRBD1	TRBV28	CASSLTDRAYGYTF	TGTGCCAGCAGTCTGACTGACAGGGCCTATGGCTACACCTTC